This T cell receptor (beta chain) emerged from a study of T-cell memory formation after mild COVID-19. Per the germline V gene, CDR1 is SGHTA and CDR2 is FQGNSA. CDR3 size: 12 residues. V lost 0 bases to trimming and J lost 10 bases, with 7 bases between them. This clonotype was observed at least ten times. TCRdb re-called the 5' RACE reads with MiXCR, one entry per CDR3 protein. The table shows about 300,000 distinct CDR3 sequences, with approximately 19% occurring only once. V gene TRBV7-2 combines with J gene TRBJ2-1, with D hard to call. The source of this sequence is a man younger than 35 who had mild COVID-19 (a few samples of this study predate the infection). Cell type and time point are not known. Material for sequencing was PBMCs or a T cell subset sorted from them (not recorded which). Written as DNA, the CDR3 is TGTGCCAGCAGCTTAGCCCTGTTAGAGCAGTTCTTC. Amino acids: CASSLALLEQFF.